This paragraph covers one T cell receptor (beta chain) sequence. The antigen remains unidentified. This record belongs to a study of beta chain features in type 1 diabetes. Overall study context: Cell yields, gender and age were similar in healthy donors and patients.

Cells sorted by CD45RO/CCR7/CD25/CD127/CD95/CD27 comprised CD4+ naive, central memory, regulatory and stem cell-like memory cells. Germline CDR1 is SGHTA and CDR2 is FQGTGA. The CDR3 runs to 14 residues. Germline trimming cut 5 bases from V and 4 bases from J; bases unmatched to any gene: 7. All of the isolated RNA was reverse transcribed, so expressed TCRB transcripts were sequenced. This table comes from immunoSEQ multiplex PCR, and its TCRdb copy is limited to in-frame clones, with some not included. The table records approximately 40,000 clones, roughly 50% of them present only once. Regarding the study as a whole: Although PCR might favor shorter templates, it would do so equally in patients and controls. Researchers reported that naive, central memory and Treg TCRB repertoires appeared more similar in patients than in healthy donors.

The source of this sequence is a woman aged 25 to 39 in good health. Sequencing used stem cell memory CD4+ T cells from blood. The chain has TRBV7-3 and TRBJ1-2, with 7 bases that match TRBD1. The CDR3 DNA is TGTGCCAGCAGCCAAGATGGGACAGCCTATGGCTACACCTTC. Translation gives CASSQDGTAYGYTF.